This T cell receptor beta chain was sequenced during a study of cytomegalovirus exposure and HLA in healthy donors. Study-wide points: Analyses of presence/absence relied on an assumption of roughly uniform sequencing depth across donors.

With regard to this clone: Its antigen remains unidentified.

Donors were nominally healthy when sampled, though unrecorded immune exposures were likely. Trimming removed 4 bases from V and 6 bases from J, with 19 bases in between. The CDR3 runs to 16 residues. Germline assignment: CDR1 WNHNN and CDR2 SYGVQD (reference sequence). Vbeta (60) and Jbeta (13) primers were used in the PCR. Profiling relied on immunoSEQ multiplex PCR, and the TCRdb table lists in-frame clones only, not all of them. The sample has 100,000 to 150,000 clones, about three quarters seen once. The chain employs TRBV10-1 and TRBJ2-1; D is possibly TRBD2 (6 bases). Sample: PBMCs. This clonotype was sampled from a woman aged 40 to 49 in good health and CMV-seronegative. The CDR3 protein is CASSAAGLGPGNEQFF. In DNA, the CDR3 is TGCGCCAGCAGTGCGGCGGGGTTAGGGCCCGGCAATGAGCAGTTCTTC.